This paragraph covers one T cell receptor beta chain sequence. The sample is drawn from a study of cytomegalovirus exposure and HLA in healthy donors. About the study: Falling in the Caucasian-associated ancestry cluster were about four fifths of some 400 genotyped donors.

The germline V gene has CDR1 MNHEY and CDR2 SMNVEV (reference sequence). Unmatched junction bases numbered 1, after V lost 4 bases and J lost 3 bases. The CDR3 is made up of 15 amino acids. It was with 60 Vbeta and 13 Jbeta primers that the PCR ran. Data came from immunoSEQ multiplex PCR; TCRdb stores just in-frame clones and leaves some out. This table has around 86,000 clones, about three quarters appearing once. This clonotype originated in a female donor in good health and CMV-seronegative. The rearrangement uses TRBV27 and TRBJ2-1; 12 bases are shared with TRBD2. Sequences were obtained from PBMCs. The CDR3 protein is CASSSGLAGYNEQFF. In DNA form, the CDR3 reads TGTGCCAGCAGTTCGGGACTAGCGGGCTACAATGAGCAGTTCTTC.